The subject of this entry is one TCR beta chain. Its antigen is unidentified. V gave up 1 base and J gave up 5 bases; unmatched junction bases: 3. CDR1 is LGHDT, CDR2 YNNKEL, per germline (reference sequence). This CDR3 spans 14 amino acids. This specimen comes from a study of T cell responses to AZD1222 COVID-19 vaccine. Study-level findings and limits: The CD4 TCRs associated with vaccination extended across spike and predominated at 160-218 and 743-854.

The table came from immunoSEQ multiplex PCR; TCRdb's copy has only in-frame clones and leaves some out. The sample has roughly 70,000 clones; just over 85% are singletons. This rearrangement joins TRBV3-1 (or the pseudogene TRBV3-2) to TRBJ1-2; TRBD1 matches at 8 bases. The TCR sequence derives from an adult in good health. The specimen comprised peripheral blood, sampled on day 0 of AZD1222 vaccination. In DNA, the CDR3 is TGTGCCAGCAGCCAAGGGACAGGGTATTATGGCTACACCTTC. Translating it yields CASSQGTGYYGYTF.